The 24 T cell receptor beta chains below all came from one sample that was sequenced in a study of vaccination effects on CD4 cells after COVID-19. Profiling relied on immunoSEQ multiplex PCR, and the TCRdb table lists in-frame clones only, not all of them. The sample has under 55,000 clones; nearly 80% are singletons. Antigen-specific CD4+ T cells were expanded with viral peptide pools in the ViraFEST assay before sequencing. Once cultured for 10 days, the cells underwent separation to obtain CD4+ T cells. All vaccine recipients tested negative for nucleocapsid antibodies and had never contracted SARS-CoV-2 infection. No antigen is known for these receptors. Sequenced here: CD4+ T cells from PBMCs cultured with HCoV-OC43 spike peptides, sampled before COVID-19 vaccination. The subset: HCoV-OC43 spike overlapping peptide pool stimulation. The receptors originated from a human donor who received a COVID-19 vaccine.

V usage is TRBV24-1 and J usage is TRBJ1-2, with 7 positions matching TRBD1. Trimming removed 4 bases from V and 9 bases from J; junction bases left unmatched: 4. The V gene's germline CDR1 is KGHDR and CDR2 SFDVKD. The CDR3 is 12 residues long. CDR3 in DNA: TGTGCCACCAGTGACAGGGGGGTTAGCTACACCTTC. It translates to CATSDRGVSYTF.

The rearrangement links TRBV2 to TRBJ1-2; 7 nucleotides align to TRBD1. Germline lookup yields CDR1 SNHLY and CDR2 FYNNEI. J gave up 7 bases and V 6 bases, and 11 bases lay outside the gene matches. The CDR3 sequence is 14 residues long. The CDR3 here is CASSRGQGDAGYTF. The CDR3 DNA follows: TGTGCCAGCAGCCGGGGTCAGGGGGATGCTGGCTACACCTTC.

The rearrangement uses TRBV6-5 and TRBJ2-1; no clear D gene. The germline V gene has CDR1 MNHEY and CDR2 SVGAGI. The CDR3 loop spans 15 amino acids. Trimming pared 0 bases from V and 4 bases from J, leaving 10 bases between. The CDR3 here is CASSYSSIAYNEQFF. In DNA form, the CDR3 reads TGTGCCAGCAGTTACTCGAGTATAGCTTACAATGAGCAGTTCTTC.

The chain couples TRBV5-6 to TRBJ2-2; D gene unclear. Germline values: CDR1 SGHDT, CDR2 YYEEEE. The CDR3 has 14 amino acids. Trimming removed 1 base at V and 1 base at J, with 5 bases between. Here the CDR3 reads CASSLIVNTGELFF. DNA for the CDR3: TGTGCCAGCAGCTTGATCGTGAACACCGGGGAGCTGTTTTTT.

The V and J genes are TRBV5-5 and TRBJ2-4, with D possibly TRBD2 on 6 matching bases. Trimming removed 0 bases from V and 6 bases from J, with 10 bases in between. Germline V CDR1 and CDR2: SGHKS, YYEKEE (reference sequence). The CDR3 extends over 14 amino acids. CDR3 protein: CASSLGGEGNIQYF. As DNA, the CDR3 is TGTGCCAGCAGCTTGGGCGGGGAAGGAAACATTCAGTACTTC. Complete variable domain (other parts from reference TRBV5-5 and TRBJ2-4): DAGVTQSPTHLIKTRGQQVTLRCSPISGHKSVSWYQQVLGQGPQFIFQYYEKEERGRGNFPDRFSARQFPNYSSELNVNALLLGDSALYLCASSLGGEGNIQYFGAGTRLSVL.

The table lists this clone with a count of one. The genes are TRBV6-5 and TRBJ2-1, with TRBD1 matching over 7 bases. Germline V gene data show CDR1 as MNHEY and CDR2 as SVGAGI. The CDR3 length is 14 residues. V lost 6 bases and J lost 11; bases outside the gene matches: 13. Here the CDR3 reads CASRTPTRDSQQFF. CDR3 coding DNA: TGTGCCAGCAGGACACCTACCCGGGACAGTCAGCAGTTCTTC.

The V call is TRBV6-5, the J call TRBJ2-1; D is undetermined. Germline V gives CDR1 MNHEY, CDR2 SVGAGI. The CDR3 runs 12 residues. Trimming shortened V by 4 bases and J by 8 bases, and 9 bases separated the two germline ends. CDR3: CASSSYSYEQFF. The DNA of the CDR3 is TGTGCCAGCAGTTCTTATAGCTATGAGCAGTTCTTC.

Only one count was recorded for this clone. The chain uses TRBV7-2 and TRBJ2-7, with 11 bases fitting TRBD2. CDR3 length equals 16 residues. Trimming cost V 1 base and J 0 bases; bases outside gene matches: 2. The germline V gene has CDR1 SGHTA and CDR2 FQGNSA. The CDR3 DNA follows: TGTGCCAGCAGCTTAGGACTAGCGGGGATCTCCTACGAGCAGTACGTC. It translates to CASSLGLAGISYEQYV.

V usage is TRBV9 and J usage is TRBJ2-1, with unresolved D. CDR1 is SGDLS and CDR2 is YYNGEE in the germline V gene. The CDR3 extends over 13 amino acids. Between the trimmed V and J ends, which lost 4 bases and 6 bases, there was a span of 11 bases. The CDR3 protein is CASSTSSVNEQFF. Here the CDR3 DNA reads TGTGCCAGCAGCACTTCCTCCGTCAATGAGCAGTTCTTC.

This clone was counted a few times. This rearrangement joins TRBV10-1 to TRBJ1-2; tentative D call: TRBD1 (5 bases). This CDR3 has 12 amino acids. Germline V lookup: CDR1 WNHNN, CDR2 SYGVQD (reference sequence). V was pared by 3 bases and J by 6 bases, with 8 bases between. CDR3 loop: CASSEGRDGYTF. The DNA of the CDR3 is TGCGCCAGCAGTGAAGGCAGGGATGGCTACACCTTC.

The chain couples TRBV5-1 to TRBJ2-3; 9 nucleotides match TRBD2. Germline V gives CDR1 SGHRS, CDR2 YFSETQ. The CDR3 totals 16 residues. After removal of 0 bases from V and 4 bases from J, the junction contained 6 bases not matched to a gene. The CDR3 loop is CASSLVAGGPSDTQYF. CDR3 in DNA: TGCGCCAGCAGCTTGGTTGCGGGGGGGCCCTCAGATACGCAGTATTTT.

V usage is TRBV14 and J usage is TRBJ1-2; D is unresolved. Germline V gene lookup returns CDR1 SGHDN and CDR2 FVKESK. This CDR3 is built from 13 residues. V dropped 1 base and J dropped 5 bases, with 8 bases sitting between them. CDR3 in DNA: TGTGCCAGCAGCCAAGTTGTATTATATGGCTACACCTTC. This gives the protein CASSQVVLYGYTF.

The chain combines TRBV19 with TRBJ2-7; D unresolved. Germline assignment: CDR1 LNHDA and CDR2 SQIVND (reference sequence). The length of the CDR3 is 12 residues. The germline V and J ends were trimmed by 4 bases and 5 bases, with 9 bases remaining between them. CDR3 DNA: TGTGCCAGTAGTACCGCGCTCCACGAGCAGTACGTC. Amino acid sequence: CASSTALHEQYV.

The chain recombines TRBV6-4 with TRBJ2-7; D possibly corresponds to TRBD2 (5 bases). The germline gives CDR1 MRHNA, CDR2 SNTAGT. The CDR3 is 17 amino acids. Trimming stripped 2 bases from V and 0 bases from J, with 17 bases between. CDR3 region: CASSDPRSATSSYEQYV. CDR3 in DNA: TGTGCCAGCAGTGACCCACGTAGCGCGACGAGCTCCTACGAGCAGTACGTC.

This clone was recorded only once. The chain recombines TRBV6-1 with TRBJ1-1; D is uncertain. The CDR3 runs to 14 residues. V was clipped by 1 base and J by 4 bases, with 10 bases between them. The germline V gene encodes CDR1 MNHNS and CDR2 SASEGT. This CDR3 is CASSEVGWSTEAFF. The CDR3 nucleotides are TGTGCCAGCAGTGAAGTAGGGTGGTCCACTGAAGCTTTCTTT.

The chain recombines TRBV5-1 with TRBJ2-5, with TRBD2 identical over 9 bases. The CDR3 contains 14 residues. V lost 0 bases to trimming and J lost 5 bases; unmatched junction nucleotides: 2. Germline CDR1 and CDR2: SGHRS and YFSETQ. The CDR3 spells CASSLVAGVETQYF. In nucleotides, the CDR3 is TGCGCCAGCAGCTTGGTAGCGGGGGTGGAGACCCAGTACTTC.

This chain links TRBV7-2 with TRBJ1-1; unclear D gene. The CDR3 has 13 residues. Trimming pared 4 bases from V and 7 bases from J, leaving 13 bases between. Germline-derived CDR1 and CDR2 are SGHTA and FQGNSA. The CDR3 nucleotides read TGTGCCAGCAGCTACGAGGTGAGGGATGAAGCTTTCTTT. This encodes CASSYEVRDEAFF.

CDR3 sequence reads: CASSRTGGLARELFF. The CDR3 bases are TGTGCCAGCAGTCGGACAGGGGGGCTTGCTAGGGAGCTGTTTTTT. V is TRBV2 and J is TRBJ2-2; 10 nucleotides line up with TRBD1. With 5 bases clipped from V and 9 bases from J, the junction kept 9 bases outside the gene matches. This CDR3 spans 15 amino acids. The germline CDR1 and CDR2 sequences are SNHLY and FYNNEI. Based on the CDR3 plus reference TRBV2 and TRBJ2-2, the full variable domain is EPEVTQTPSHQVTQMGQEVILRCVPISNHLYFYWYRQILGQKVEFLVSFYNNEISEKSEIFDDQFSVERPDGSNFTLKIRSTKLEDSAMYFCASSRTGGLARELFFGEGSRLTVL.

The J gene is TRBJ1-4, the V gene TRBV10-3; D is perhaps TRBD1 (5 bases). The length of the CDR3 is 15 residues. The V end lost 2 bases, the J end lost 6 bases, and 13 bases lay between the germline ends. CDR1 ENHRY and CDR2 SYGVKD come from the germline V gene. The CDR3 DNA is TGTGCCATCAGTGAGCCCGGGGCCCGGGATGAAAAACTGTTTTTT. Its translation is CAISEPGARDEKLFF.

This clone showed up just once. The CDR3 nucleotides are TGTGCCAGCAGCTTACCGGGAACCGGGGAGCTGTTTTTT. This encodes CASSLPGTGELFF. This chain joins TRBV7-2 and TRBJ2-2, with D maybe TRBD2 (5 bases). The CDR3 is made up of 13 amino acids. Per the germline V gene, CDR1 is SGHTA and CDR2 is FQGNSA. Deletions cut 2 bases from V and 5 bases from J, with 6 bases between. Based on the CDR3 plus reference TRBV7-2 and TRBJ2-2, the full variable domain is GAGVSQSPSNKVTEKGKDVELRCDPISGHTALYWYRQSLGQGLEFLIYFQGNSAPDKSGLPSDRFSAERTGGSVSTLTIQRTQQEDSAVYLCASSLPGTGELFFGEGSRLTVL.

The chain has TRBV5-1 and TRBJ2-1; TRBD2 matches 7 bases. Germline CDR1 SGHRS, CDR2 YFSETQ. The V gene end was trimmed by 1 base and the J gene end by 7 bases; junction bases not matched to a gene: 8. There are 15 residues in the CDR3. The CDR3 is CASSLSGGTRNEQFF. The CDR3 region has the DNA TGCGCCAGCAGCTTGTCGGGGGGTACTAGGAATGAGCAGTTCTTC.

CDR3 nucleotide sequence: TGTGCCAGTAGTATAACTTTCCTAGATACGCAGTATTTT. Protein product: CASSITFLDTQYF. This chain joins TRBV19 and TRBJ2-3; D is unresolved. The germline CDR1 and CDR2 sequences are LNHDA and SQIVND (reference sequence). The CDR3 is made up of 13 amino acids. V was clipped by 2 bases and J by 5 bases, with 8 bases between them. Based on the CDR3 plus reference TRBV19 and TRBJ2-3, the full variable domain is DGGITQSPKYLFRKEGQNVTLSCEQNLNHDAMYWYRQDPGQGLRLIYYSQIVNDFQKGDIAEGYSVSREKKESFPLTVTSAQKNPTAFYLCASSITFLDTQYFGPGTRLTVL.

V and J are TRBV12-3 or TRBV12-4 and TRBJ1-2, with D perhaps TRBD1 (5 bases). V gave up 3 bases and J gave up 11 bases, with 10 bases separating them. The CDR3 has 11 amino acids. The CDR3 DNA sequence: TGTGCCAGCAGTTTTGGGGGTCATTACACCTTC. This sequence encodes CASSFGGHYTF.

This clone was counted a few times. This rearrangement joins TRBV28 to TRBJ1-5, with 7 bases matching TRBD1. Trimming took 5 bases from V and 3 from J; bases not matched to a gene: 7. The germline V gene encodes CDR1 MDHEN and CDR2 SYDVKM. The CDR3 is 15 residues long. CDR3 residues: CASSGRDSLNQPQHF. CDR3 DNA sequence: TGTGCCAGCAGTGGACGGGACAGCCTCAATCAGCCCCAGCATTTT.